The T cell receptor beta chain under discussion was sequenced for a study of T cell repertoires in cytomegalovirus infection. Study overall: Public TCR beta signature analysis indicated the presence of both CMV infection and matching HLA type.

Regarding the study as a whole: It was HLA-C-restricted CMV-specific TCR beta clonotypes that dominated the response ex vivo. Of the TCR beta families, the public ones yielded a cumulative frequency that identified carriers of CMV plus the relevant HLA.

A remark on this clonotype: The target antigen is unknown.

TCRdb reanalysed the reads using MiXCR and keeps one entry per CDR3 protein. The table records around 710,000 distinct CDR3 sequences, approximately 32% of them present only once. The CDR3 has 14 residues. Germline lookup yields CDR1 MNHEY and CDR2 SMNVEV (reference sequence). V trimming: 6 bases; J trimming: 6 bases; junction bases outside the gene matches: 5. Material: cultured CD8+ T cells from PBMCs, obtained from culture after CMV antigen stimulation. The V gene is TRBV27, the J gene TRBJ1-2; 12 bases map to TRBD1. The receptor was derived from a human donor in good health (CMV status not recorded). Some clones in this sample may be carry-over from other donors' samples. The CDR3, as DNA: TGTGCCAGCAGCGGGACAGGGGGCATGAATGGCTACACCTTC. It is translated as CASSGTGGMNGYTF.